What follows are 15 T cell receptor beta chains derived from one specimen sequenced in a study of blood T cell repertoires in COVID-19. Produced via immunoSEQ multiplex PCR; TCRdb's table is partial and in-frame only. The sample carries about 63,000 clones, about 90% recorded once. What was sequenced was peripheral blood. Receptor source: a man in his fifties with active COVID-19.

This chain joins TRBV30 and TRBJ2-1; TRBD2 matches 14 bases. Trimming removed 0 bases from V and 11 bases from J; junction bases left unmatched: 6. The CDR3 is 15 residues long. Germline-derived CDR1 and CDR2 are GTSNPN and SVGIG (reference sequence). CDR3 DNA sequence: TGTGCCTGGAGTGTACGACTAGCGGGAGGGACTAAGCAGTTCTTC. Translating it yields CAWSVRLAGGTKQFF.

This clone showed up just a few times. This chain links TRBV7-2 with TRBJ1-2; 7 bases fit TRBD1. The length of the CDR3 is 14 residues. Germline V gene sequence: CDR1 SGHTA, CDR2 FQGNSA. V shed 2 bases and J 7 bases; nucleotides not matched to a gene: 7. CDR3 bases: TGTGCCAGCAGCTTACTCAGGGGGTCGGGTGGCTACACCTTC. Protein: CASSLLRGSGGYTF.

The chain carries TRBV5-6 and TRBJ2-4; D remains ambiguous. CDR3 length: 15 residues. Germline CDR1 reads SGHDT; CDR2 reads YYEEEE. Deletions cut 0 bases from V and 0 bases from J, with 7 bases between. The CDR3 DNA reads TGTGCCAGCAGCTTGGAATCCCTAGCCAAAAACATTCAGTACTTC. Protein product: CASSLESLAKNIQYF.

This clone was recorded once. The rearrangement joins TRBV4-1 to TRBJ1-1; possibly TRBD1 for D (6 bases). The CDR3 is 12 amino acids. Trimming pared 3 bases from V and 8 bases from J, leaving 10 bases between. Germline loops: CDR1 MGHRA, CDR2 YSYEKL. The CDR3 loop reads CASSHPTGEAFF. The CDR3 DNA follows: TGCGCCAGCAGCCACCCTACAGGGGAAGCTTTCTTT.

V gene TRBV24-1 combines with J gene TRBJ2-7, with TRBD1 identical over 9 bases. J was trimmed by 6 bases and V by 4 bases; bases with no gene match: 12. Germline V gives CDR1 KGHDR, CDR2 SFDVKD. CDR3 length equals 16 residues. CDR3 amino acids: CATSDPKYGTGIEQYF. CDR3 nucleotides: TGTGCCACCAGTGACCCTAAATACGGGACAGGGATCGAGCAGTACTTC.

This chain connects TRBV11-3 to TRBJ2-4; TRBD1 matches 8 bases. Losses at the gene ends were 5 bases for V and 5 bases for J; bases not matched to a gene: 2. The CDR3 sequence is 13 residues long. CDR1 is SGHNT, CDR2 YENEEA, per germline. DNA of the CDR3: TGTGCCAGCAGCGACAGGGGCGAAAACATTCAGTACTTC. Translating it yields CASSDRGENIQYF. Using reference TRBV11-3 and TRBJ2-4 for the parts outside the CDR3, the full variable domain is EAGVVQSPRYKIIEKKQPVAFWCNPISGHNTLYWYLQNLGQGPELLIRYENEEAVDDSQLPKDRFSAERLKGVDSTLKIQPAELGDSAVYLCASSDRGENIQYFGAGTRLSVL.

The V call is TRBV6-2 or TRBV6-3, the J call TRBJ2-7, with 14 bases that match TRBD2. The germline CDR1 and CDR2 sequences are MNHEY and SVGEGT. V lost 5 bases and J lost 8; bases outside the gene matches: 8. The CDR3 runs to 15 residues. The CDR3 DNA follows: TGTGCCAGCAGTGACGGGACTAGCGGGGGTTTGAAGCAGTACTTC. This translates into CASSDGTSGGLKQYF.

The chain is built from TRBV24-1 and TRBJ2-7, with TRBD2 as a possible D gene (6 bases). The CDR3 sequence is 13 residues long. Looked up from germline, CDR1 is KGHDR and CDR2 is SFDVKD. V lost 3 bases, J lost 6 bases, and 11 bases lay in between. CDR3 in DNA: TGTGCCACCAGTGATGAAGCGCGGGGCGAGCAGTACTTC. This encodes CATSDEARGEQYF.

The chain joins TRBV27 to TRBJ2-6; tentative D call: TRBD2 (6 bases). CDR3 length equals 16 residues. Germline values: CDR1 MNHEY, CDR2 SMNVEV (reference sequence). The germline V and J ends were trimmed by 6 bases and 0 bases, with 12 bases remaining between them. CDR3 sequence (DNA): TGTGCCAGCAGCGGTGGAGGGATCTCTGGGGCCAACGTCCTGACTTTC. As protein: CASSGGGISGANVLTF. The complete variable domain, with remaining parts taken from reference TRBV27 and TRBJ2-6, reads EAQVTQNPRYLITVTGKKLTVTCSQNMNHEYMSWYRQDPGLGLRQIYYSMNVEVTDKGDVPEGYKVSRKEKRNFPLILESPSPNQTSLYFCASSGGGISGANVLTFGAGSRLTVL.

This chain uses TRBV7-3 with TRBJ1-1; D gene uncertain. Germline CDR1 and CDR2: SGHTA and FQGTGA. Trimming cost V 5 bases and J 0 bases, with 7 bases left between them. This CDR3 spans 13 amino acids. Here the CDR3 DNA reads TGTGCCAGCAGCCGTTCGTTGAACACTGAAGCTTTCTTT. Amino acid sequence: CASSRSLNTEAFF.

The rearrangement uses TRBV6-5 and TRBJ1-1; 9 positions match TRBD1. There are 12 residues in the CDR3. With V trimmed by 6 bases and J by 7 bases, 3 bases remained unmatched. CDR1 is MNHEY, CDR2 SVGAGI, per germline. Written as DNA, the CDR3 is TGTGCCAGCAGATGGGGACAGGGTGAAGCTTTCTTT. It codes for CASRWGQGEAFF.

The rearrangement joins TRBV7-9 to TRBJ2-5; 12 bases are a match to TRBD1. Germline loops: CDR1 SEHNR, CDR2 FQNEAQ (reference sequence). The length of the CDR3 is 16 residues. The V segment lost 5 bases and the J segment 4 bases; nucleotides outside the gene matches: 8. CDR3 region: CASSHNRDRGRETQYF. In nucleotides, the CDR3 is TGTGCCAGCAGCCACAACCGGGACAGGGGGCGAGAGACCCAGTACTTC.

This chain joins TRBV11-2 and TRBJ1-2; TRBD1 matches 9 bases. The CDR3 contains 15 residues. CDR1 and CDR2 (germline): SGHAT, FQNNGV. V was pared by 5 bases and J by 6 bases, with 10 bases of the junction left unmatched. In nucleotides, the CDR3 is TGTGCCAGCAGCCCGACAGGGGGGCTGCCGGATGGCTACACCTTC. Translation gives CASSPTGGLPDGYTF. Complete variable domain (other parts from reference TRBV11-2 and TRBJ1-2): EAGVAQSPRYKIIEKRQSVAFWCNPISGHATLYWYQQILGQGPKLLIQFQNNGVVDDSQLPKDRFSAERLKGVDSTLKIQPAKLEDSAVYLCASSPTGGLPDGYTFGSGTRLTVV.

The V and J genes are TRBV6-2 or TRBV6-3 and TRBJ2-2; TRBD2 matches 13 bases. V lost 5 bases and J lost 7; bases outside the gene matches: 4. Germline V gene data show CDR1 as MNHEY and CDR2 as SVGEGT. The CDR3 covers 15 residues. CDR3 DNA: TGTGCCAGCAGTACTAGCGGGAGGGCCAACGGGGAGCTGTTTTTT. Translating it yields CASSTSGRANGELFF.

The V gene is TRBV10-3, the J gene TRBJ1-1; TRBD1 might be the D (6 bases). This CDR3 has 13 residues. Germline V gene lookup returns CDR1 ENHRY and CDR2 SYGVKD. With 7 bases removed from V and 6 bases from J, the gap between germline ends came to 15 bases. The CDR3 spells CAITSGASAEAFF. The CDR3 region has the DNA TGTGCCATCACCTCAGGGGCCAGTGCTGAAGCTTTCTTT.